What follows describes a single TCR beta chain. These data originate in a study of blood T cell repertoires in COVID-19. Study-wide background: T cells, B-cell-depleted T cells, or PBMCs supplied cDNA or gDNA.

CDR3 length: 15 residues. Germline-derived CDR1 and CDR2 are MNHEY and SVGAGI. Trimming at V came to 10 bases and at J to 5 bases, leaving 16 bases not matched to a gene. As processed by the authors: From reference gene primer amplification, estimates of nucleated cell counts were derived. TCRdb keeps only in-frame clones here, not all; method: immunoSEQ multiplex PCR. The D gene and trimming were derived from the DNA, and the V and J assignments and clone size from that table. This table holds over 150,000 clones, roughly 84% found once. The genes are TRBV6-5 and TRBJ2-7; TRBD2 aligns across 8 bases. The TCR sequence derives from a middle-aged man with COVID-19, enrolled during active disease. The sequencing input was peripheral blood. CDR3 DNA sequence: TGTGCCACCGTCCCCAGAGCGGGAGCTGCAGACGAGCAGTACTTC. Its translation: CATVPRAGAADEQYF.